The clone carrying this TCR beta chain occurred a few times. The sample comes from a study of blood T cell repertoires in COVID-19. Study details: Sites in the United States, Italy and Spain provided acute and convalescent COVID-19 samples. The cDNA or gDNA used as material had been derived from T cells, B-cell-depleted T cells, or PBMCs.

The germline V gene encodes CDR1 SGHDN and CDR2 FVKESK. The CDR3 covers 15 residues. The V and J ends lost 6 bases and 5 bases, in that order; junction bases with no gene match: 6. Original processing notes: Amplification of reference gene primers was used by the study to estimate nucleated cell counts. Clones were sequenced by immunoSEQ multiplex PCR, and TCRdb holds only the in-frame ones, with some missing. That table is the source of V, J and clone size, and D and trimming were worked out from the DNA. The sample gives around 300,000 clones, about 85% of which show up once; approximately 12% is in the top ten.

The gene calls are TRBV14 and TRBJ2-3, with TRBD2 matching over 12 bases. This receptor was obtained from a human donor in a cohort sampled during active COVID-19. Sequences were obtained from peripheral blood. This chain's CDR3 is CASSVLAGGGDTQYF. In DNA form, the CDR3 reads TGTGCCAGCAGTGTACTAGCGGGAGGTGGAGATACGCAGTATTTT.